These T cell receptor beta chains were read from a single sample in a study of cytomegalovirus exposure and HLA in healthy donors. Using immunoSEQ multiplex PCR, the repertoire was profiled, and TCRdb retains in-frame clones only, with some absent. The sample yields some 150,000 clones, roughly 80% seen once. The sample was PBMCs. Receptors were obtained from a woman aged 30 to 39 in good health and CMV-seropositive. Each CDR3 is given with its conserved first and last residue. D genes are given only for firm matches. Size values are once, few and many counts, or a class for expanded clones, and some rows have none.

CDR3 protein	CDR3 DNA	D gene	V gene	J gene	clone size
CASSLDEDTEAFF	TGTGCCAGCAGCTTAGATGAGGACACTGAAGCTTTCTTT	.	TRBV11-2	TRBJ1-1	.
CASSWQGSYEQYF	TGTGCCAGCAGCTGGCAGGGGTCCTACGAGCAGTACTTC	.	TRBV5-4	TRBJ2-7	.
CAWSVAGSEPQHF	TGTGCCTGGAGTGTAGCGGGGAGCGAGCCCCAGCATTTT	.	TRBV30	TRBJ1-5	.
CASRTGGYQPQHF	TGTGCCAGCAGGACAGGGGGTTATCAGCCCCAGCATTTT	TRBD1	TRBV6-1	TRBJ1-5	.
CASSFFYARADTQYF	TGTGCCAGCAGCTTTTTTTATGCACGGGCAGATACGCAGTATTTT	.	TRBV7-3	TRBJ2-3	.
CSALNYGYTF	TGCAGTGCTTTAAACTATGGCTACACCTTC	.	TRBV20-1	TRBJ1-2	.
CASSVATTTGGGYTF	TGTGCCAGCAGCGTAGCTACCACGACAGGAGGCGGCTACACCTTC	.	TRBV9	TRBJ1-2	.
CSVDDFQGAAGETQYF	TGCAGCGTTGATGACTTCCAGGGGGCAGCGGGGGAGACCCAGTACTTC	.	TRBV29-1	TRBJ2-5	.
CAWSVLSSGGPYF	TGTGCCTGGAGTGTACTCTCTAGCGGGGGGCCTTATTTT	TRBD2	TRBV30	TRBJ2-3	.
CASSLPRLGGHEQYF	TGTGCCAGCAGCTTGCCCCGCTTAGGGGGCCACGAGCAGTACTTC	TRBD1	TRBV5-5	TRBJ2-7	.
CASSFVDREDTQYF	TGTGCCAGCAGCTTTGTAGACCGGGAGGATACGCAGTATTTT	.	TRBV5-6	TRBJ2-3	.
CARSQTANREGGYTF	TGTGCCAGGAGTCAGACGGCAAACAGGGAAGGTGGCTACACCTTC	.	TRBV2	TRBJ1-2	.
CASSPGPVLGAGEKLFF	TGCGCCAGCAGCCCAGGTCCGGTTTTAGGGGCCGGTGAAAAACTGTTTTTT	.	TRBV4-1	TRBJ1-4	few
CASSLDRLTGELFF	TGTGCCAGCAGCTTGGACAGACTCACCGGGGAGCTGTTTTTT	.	TRBV11-3	TRBJ2-2	.
CASSSRDRGSPNQYF	TGCGCCAGCAGCTCTAGGGACAGGGGGTCCCCAAACCAGTACTTC	TRBD1	TRBV5-1	TRBJ2-7	.
CASRTGSELMFF	TGTGCCAGCAGGACAGGGTCCGAACTTATGTTTTTT	.	TRBV21-1	TRBJ2-2	.
CASRPTSGGAREQFF	TGTGCCAGCAGACCCACTAGCGGGGGGGCCCGTGAGCAGTTCTTC	TRBD2	TRBV6-4	TRBJ2-1	.